This TCR beta chain was profiled in a study of TIL therapy for anti-PD-1-resistant metastatic lung cancer. Turning to the study itself: Tumor harvest preceded PD-1/PD-L1 blockade, followed by nivolumab treatment.

Noted time point: pre-treatment sample, taken before nivolumab and TIL therapy. The immunoSEQ assay was v3. Produced via immunoSEQ multiplex PCR; TCRdb's table is partial and in-frame only. The repertoire has tens of thousands of clones, 80% to 90% of them found once; the top ten carry approximately 2.4%. V lost 1 base to trimming and J lost 8 bases; unmatched junction nucleotides: 9. This CDR3 region has 16 residues. The germline V gene encodes CDR1 SGDLS and CDR2 YYNGEE. The sample was blood, taken at baseline. This rearrangement joins TRBV9 to TRBJ2-1, with TRBD2 identical over 10 bases. This TCR was sampled from a person aged 25-79 years with non-small cell lung cancer. DNA for the CDR3: TGTGCCAGCAGCGTACTTCCGGGACTAGCGTCCCATGAGCAGTTCTTC. It translates to CASSVLPGLASHEQFF.